The 32 T cell receptor beta chains in this list originate from one sample, sequenced in a study of T-cell reconstitution after alpha-beta-depleted transplantation in children. The TCRbeta library was prepared with unique molecular identifiers. TCRdb called the PCR reads again in MiXCR, with one record for every CDR3 protein. The table includes 600,000 to 800,000 distinct CDR3 sequences, about an eighth detected once. This specimen consisted of PBMCs, obtained before TCRalphabeta/CD19-depleted stem cell transplant. The receptors were gathered from a girl aged 2-9 years with congenital amegakaryocytic thrombocytopenia, due to receive a stem cell transplant.

This chain joins TRBV18 and TRBJ2-5; the D call may be TRBD1 or TRBD2 (6 bases each). Germline-derived CDR1 and CDR2 are KGHSH and LQKENI. V was shortened by 3 bases and J by 1 base, with 9 bases between the two germline ends. The CDR3 has 14 amino acids. CDR3 coding DNA: TGTGCCAGCTCACCTGAGGGGGGCCAAGAGACCCAGTACTTC. It translates to CASSPEGGQETQYF.

The rearrangement links TRBV30 to TRBJ2-7, with D tentatively TRBD1 or TRBD2 (5 bases each). The ends were cut back, 3 bases at V and 2 bases at J, with 14 bases in the middle. Germline CDR1 and CDR2: GTSNPN and SVGIG (reference sequence). This CDR3 spans 14 amino acids. This chain's CDR3 is CAWRSWDGAYEQYF. CDR3 coding DNA: TGTGCCTGGAGGTCGTGGGACGGAGCCTACGAGCAGTACTTC.

This clonotype was seen only a few times. The chain links TRBV20-1 to TRBJ2-3, with D perhaps matching TRBD1 or TRBD2 (5 bases each). V lost 3 bases and J lost 0, with 7 bases in between. This CDR3 is built from 13 residues. Germline assignment: CDR1 DFQATT and CDR2 SNEGSKA (reference sequence). The CDR3 DNA reads TGCAGTGCTAGCGAGGGGAGCACAGATACGCAGTATTTT. This codes for CSASEGSTDTQYF.

This clonotype occurred a few times. The chain couples TRBV7-2 to TRBJ2-7; D may be TRBD1 (6 bases). CDR3 length: 15 amino acids. Trimming took 1 base from V and 0 from J, leaving 10 bases between them. The germline V gene has CDR1 SGHTA and CDR2 FQGNSA. The DNA for the CDR3 is TGTGCCAGCAGCTTAGATGGGACAACCTCCTACGAGCAGTACTTC. This encodes CASSLDGTTSYEQYF.

This clonotype was counted many times. One junction end does not reproduce the germline sequence, and a read error may be involved. The chain couples TRBV27 to TRBJ2-1, with 7 nucleotides matching TRBD1. There are 13 residues in the CDR3. CDR1 and CDR2 from the germline V gene are MNHEY and SMNVEV (reference sequence). CDR3 DNA sequence: TGTGCCAGCAGTACCGGAATCGGGACAGAGCGGTTCTTC. This gives the protein CASSTGIGTERFF.

This clonotype was seen a handful of times. The chain employs TRBV10-3 and TRBJ2-5; TRBD2 matches at 13 bases. With 6 bases clipped from V and 5 bases from J, the junction kept 9 bases outside the gene matches. This CDR3 contains 16 residues. The germline CDR1 and CDR2 sequences are ENHRY and SYGVKD. As DNA, the CDR3 is TGTGCCATCAGCCCCATACTAGCGGGAGGGTTGGAGACCCAGTACTTC. It codes for CAISPILAGGLETQYF.

This clonotype showed up many times. The CDR3 bases are TGCAGTGCTTTATGGGGCAGCTCCTACAATGAGCAGTTCTTC. Protein: CSALWGSSYNEQFF. The chain joins TRBV20-1 to TRBJ2-1, with D maybe TRBD1 (5 bases). Between the trimmed V and J ends, which lost 5 bases and 0 bases, there was a span of 11 bases. CDR3 length: 14 residues. The germline V gene has CDR1 DFQATT and CDR2 SNEGSKA (reference sequence).

The chain links TRBV3-1 to TRBJ2-1, with 11 bases lining up with TRBD2. The CDR3 runs to 18 residues. J lost 10 bases, V lost 11 bases, and 25 bases had no gene match. Germline lookup yields CDR1 LGHDT and CDR2 YNNKEL (reference sequence). CDR3 sequence (DNA): TGTGCCTGCTGCCAAGTCCCAACCCTTAGCGGGAGGGCCCGCGAGCAGTTCTTC. Its translation is CACCQVPTLSGRAREQFF.

This clonotype was recorded many times. The rearrangement links TRBV12-3 or TRBV12-4 to TRBJ2-5; tentative D call: TRBD2 (5 bases). The CDR3 is made up of 15 amino acids. V gave up 4 bases and J gave up 2 bases, with 14 bases separating them. CDR3 amino acids: CASSSRANRQETQYF. CDR3 nucleotide sequence: TGTGCCAGCAGTTCGAGGGCGAACCGGCAAGAGACCCAGTACTTC.

The sample holds many counts of this clonotype. V is TRBV20-1 and J is TRBJ2-3; 8 nucleotides match TRBD2. The germline gives CDR1 DFQATT, CDR2 SNEGSKA (reference sequence). The V and J ends lost 2 bases and 8 bases, in that order; junction bases with no gene match: 0. The CDR3 is made up of 11 amino acids. In DNA form, the CDR3 reads TGCAGTGCTAGACTAGCGGGTACGCAGTATTTT. This gives the protein CSARLAGTQYF.

This clonotype occurred a few times. V usage is TRBV7-3 and J usage is TRBJ2-1; D gene uncertain. V lost 4 bases, J lost 7 bases, and 14 bases lay in between. The CDR3 spans 14 residues. Germline lookup yields CDR1 SGHTA and CDR2 FQGTGA. The CDR3 sequence is CASSSTDRLNEQFF. DNA of the CDR3: TGTGCCAGCAGCTCTACCGATCGACTTAATGAGCAGTTCTTC.

This clonotype was seen more than once but under ten times. The chain employs TRBV3-1 and TRBJ1-5, with a weak D call TRBD1 (6 bases). The V end was cut by 3 bases, the J end by 4 bases, with 13 bases between. Germline V gene sequence: CDR1 LGHDT, CDR2 YNNKEL (reference sequence). The CDR3 runs 15 residues. The CDR3 loop reads CASSHRQEPNQPQHF. The CDR3 nucleotides read TGTGCCAGCAGCCACAGACAGGAGCCAAATCAGCCCCAGCATTTT.

There are a few counts of this clonotype. As DNA, the CDR3 is TGTGCCAGCAGCACCCGTTCGTTCGGGACAGGGCTCAACTTGAACACTGAAGCTTTCTTT. Its protein product is CASSTRSFGTGLNLNTEAFF. The chain is built from TRBV7-9 and TRBJ1-1, with 9 bases identical to TRBD1. Germline V gene lookup returns CDR1 SEHNR and CDR2 FQNEAQ (reference sequence). With V trimmed by 5 bases and J by 0 bases, 19 bases remained unmatched. The CDR3 totals 20 residues.

This clonotype was seen ten or more times. This chain uses TRBV5-1 with TRBJ2-3; 7 bases fit TRBD2. The CDR3 loop spans 14 amino acids. Trimming took 4 bases from V and 4 from J; bases not matched to a gene: 6. From germline, CDR1 is SGHRS and CDR2 YFSETQ. CDR3 loop: CASSPGLDPDTQYF. CDR3 DNA sequence: TGCGCCAGCAGCCCCGGACTAGACCCAGATACGCAGTATTTT. Looking up the rest from reference TRBV5-1 and TRBJ2-3 gives the full variable domain: KAGVTQTPRYLIKTRGQQVTLSCSPISGHRSVSWYQQTPGQGLQFLFEYFSETQRNKGNFPGRFSGRQFSNSRSEMNVSTLELGDSALYLCASSPGLDPDTQYFGPGTRLTVL.

This clonotype has a handful of counts. This chain connects TRBV5-1 to TRBJ2-5; 7 nucleotides match TRBD2. V trimming: 7 bases; J trimming: 4 bases; junction bases outside the gene matches: 7. CDR1 and CDR2 (germline): SGHRS, YFSETQ. This CDR3 contains 13 residues. CDR3 protein: CASASPSGETQYF. The CDR3 DNA reads TGCGCCAGCGCTTCCCCTAGCGGAGAGACCCAGTACTTC.

This clonotype came up many times. CDR3 DNA sequence: TGCAGTGCTAGAGGGAGGACTGCTTCTAGCACAGATACGCAGTATTTT. Translating it yields CSARGRTASSTDTQYF. This rearrangement joins TRBV20-1 to TRBJ2-3, with D tentatively TRBD2 (5 bases). The V gene lost 1 base and the J gene lost 0 bases, with 14 bases spanning the gap. The CDR3 covers 16 residues. The germline gives CDR1 DFQATT, CDR2 SNEGSKA (reference sequence).

V usage is TRBV7-2 and J usage is TRBJ2-1; 7 bases align to TRBD2. This CDR3 region has 16 residues. Germline V gives CDR1 SGHTA, CDR2 FQGNSA. V lost 0 bases and J lost 4; bases outside the gene matches: 6. CDR3 residues: CASSLARGRGYNEQFF. The DNA of the CDR3 is TGTGCCAGCAGCTTAGCGCGCGGGAGAGGTTACAATGAGCAGTTCTTC.

This clonotype showed up just a few times. The chain combines TRBV20-1 with TRBJ2-1, with 12 bases fitting TRBD2. J was trimmed by 0 bases and V by 5 bases; bases with no gene match: 8. CDR3 size: 17 residues. Germline assignment: CDR1 DFQATT and CDR2 SNEGSKA (reference sequence). The CDR3 nucleotides are TGCAGTGCTCGTTCTAGCGGGAGGGCACGCTCCTACAATGAGCAGTTCTTC. Encoded protein: CSARSSGRARSYNEQFF.

This clonotype turned up a few times. The chain combines TRBV5-1 with TRBJ2-4; D may be TRBD2 (6 bases). The CDR3 has 16 amino acids. V lost 4 bases, J lost 7 bases, and 21 bases lay in between. Germline V CDR1 and CDR2: SGHRS, YFSETQ. CDR3 DNA: TGCGCCAGCAGCGCCGCACGTGGAGGGCCCGGGAACATTCAGTACTTC. This sequence encodes CASSAARGGPGNIQYF.

This clonotype was counted many times. The chain couples TRBV29-1 to TRBJ2-3; 8 positions match TRBD1. CDR1 is SQVTM and CDR2 is ANQGSEA in the germline V gene. This CDR3 has 14 amino acids. V lost 4 bases, J lost 4 bases, and 7 bases stayed unmatched. The CDR3 protein is CSVAPQGAPDTQYF. The CDR3 DNA reads TGCAGCGTTGCCCCCCAGGGGGCTCCAGATACGCAGTATTTT.

This clonotype was seen ten or more times. The rearrangement links TRBV29-1 to TRBJ1-5; TRBD1 might be the D (6 bases). Trimming cost V 4 bases and J 6 bases, with 13 bases left between them. This CDR3 comprises 13 residues. CDR1 and CDR2 (germline): SQVTM, ANQGSEA. In DNA, the CDR3 is TGCAGCGTTGTCCTACAGGGAACTCAGCCCCAGCATTTT. It yields the protein CSVVLQGTQPQHF.

This clonotype was counted between two and nine times. The genes are TRBV7-7 and TRBJ2-5; D may be TRBD1 or TRBD2 (5 bases each). The CDR3 extends over 17 amino acids. The V end was cut by 5 bases, the J end by 4 bases, with 23 bases between. CDR1 is SSHAT, CDR2 FNYEAQ, per germline (reference sequence). Here the CDR3 reads CASSLGIGTGSAETQYF. CDR3 in DNA: TGTGCCAGCAGCCTAGGGATCGGGACGGGAAGCGCAGAGACCCAGTACTTC.

The rearrangement links TRBV5-1 to TRBJ2-1, with 8 nucleotides matching TRBD2. The germline gives CDR1 SGHRS, CDR2 YFSETQ. V trimming: 7 bases; J trimming: 0 bases; junction bases outside the gene matches: 3. There are 14 residues in the CDR3. CDR3 in amino acids: CASGSGASYNEQFF. The CDR3 nucleotides read TGCGCCAGCGGTAGCGGGGCCTCCTACAATGAGCAGTTCTTC.

This clonotype has ten or more counts. J is TRBJ1-3 and V is TRBV20-1, with no clear D. This CDR3 is built from 14 residues. Germline CDR1 and CDR2: DFQATT and SNEGSKA (reference sequence). With 0 bases removed from V and 2 bases from J, the gap between germline ends came to 8 bases. CDR3 in amino acids: CSARDLGAGNTIYF. The CDR3 DNA is TGCAGTGCTAGAGATCTTGGCGCTGGAAACACCATATATTTT.

This clonotype was recorded at least ten times. The V call is TRBV5-1, the J call TRBJ2-2; 7 bases agree with TRBD1. With 4 bases clipped from V and 7 bases from J, the junction kept 7 bases outside the gene matches. This CDR3 region has 14 residues. Per germline, CDR1 SGHRS and CDR2 YFSETQ. The CDR3 DNA follows: TGCGCCAGCAGCGCCGGGACAGTTTTCGGGGAGCTGTTTTTT. Protein sequence: CASSAGTVFGELFF.

This chain joins TRBV7-9 and TRBJ2-7; either TRBD1 or TRBD2 may fit D (6 bases each). The V end was cut by 8 bases, the J end by 6 bases, with 20 bases between. The CDR3 extends over 14 amino acids. Germline V gene lookup returns CDR1 SEHNR and CDR2 FQNEAQ (reference sequence). The CDR3 sequence: CASEHGGQISEQYF. CDR3 in DNA: TGTGCCAGCGAACATGGGGGGCAGATATCCGAGCAGTACTTC. The full variable domain, in which reference TRBV7-9 and TRBJ2-7 provide the parts outside the CDR3, is DTGVSQNPRHKITKRGQNVTFRCDPISEHNRLYWYRQTLGQGPEFLTYFQNEAQLEKSRLLSDRFSAERPKGSFSTLEIQRTEQGDSAMYLCASEHGGQISEQYFGPGTRLTVT.

This clonotype has just a few counts. V and J are TRBV12-3 or TRBV12-4 and TRBJ2-4, with D perhaps given as TRBD1 or TRBD2 (6 bases each). The ends were cut back, 0 bases at V and 3 bases at J, with 21 bases in the middle. CDR3 length: 19 amino acids. The CDR3: CASSLAWSQGRLDKNIQYF. CDR3 sequence (DNA): TGTGCCAGCAGTTTAGCGTGGTCGCAGGGGAGGTTGGACAAAAACATTCAGTACTTC.

This clonotype was detected ten times or more. V is TRBV20-1 and J is TRBJ2-3, with D maybe TRBD1 (5 bases). The CDR3 runs 14 residues. Per germline, CDR1 DFQATT and CDR2 SNEGSKA (reference sequence). Trimming removed 8 bases from V and 5 bases from J, with 20 bases in between. The CDR3 loop reads CSFATDSIGDTQYF. The CDR3 nucleotides are TGCAGTTTCGCAACAGACAGCATCGGAGATACGCAGTATTTT.

This clonotype was seen only a few times. This chain links TRBV12-3 or TRBV12-4 with TRBJ1-2, with D hard to call. V shed 5 bases and J shed 3 bases, with 13 bases lying between them. The CDR3 has 14 amino acids. The CDR3 DNA reads TGTGCCAGCAGTGCAAGTTTGTCCTACTATGGCTACACCTTC. Encoded protein: CASSASLSYYGYTF.

This chain connects TRBV20-1 to TRBJ1-6; 9 bases align to TRBD1. CDR3 length: 15 amino acids. Trimming cost V 5 bases and J 8 bases; bases outside gene matches: 10. Germline-derived CDR1 and CDR2 are DFQATT and SNEGSKA (reference sequence). CDR3 protein: CSASLLGQGYSPLHF. CDR3 bases: TGCAGTGCTTCTCTTCTGGGACAGGGTTATTCACCCCTCCACTTT.

This clonotype was seen only a few times. The gene calls are TRBV7-2 and TRBJ2-2; D is unresolved. CDR1 and CDR2 (germline): SGHTA, FQGNSA. The V and J ends lost 7 bases and 5 bases respectively, with 11 bases between them. This CDR3 comprises 13 residues. The CDR3 protein is CASTPLVTGELFF. The CDR3 nucleotides read TGTGCCAGCACCCCTCTAGTGACCGGGGAGCTGTTTTTT.

This clonotype was detected many times. The CDR3 is CASSLGGFPDTQYF. The CDR3, as DNA: TGTGCCAGCAGTTTGGGGGGATTCCCAGATACGCAGTATTTT. The J gene is TRBJ2-3, the V gene TRBV12-3 or TRBV12-4; maybe TRBD2 (6 bases). Trimming removed 3 bases from V and 4 bases from J, with 11 bases in between. This CDR3 contains 14 residues.